This T cell receptor (beta chain) was retrieved from a study of blood T cell repertoires in COVID-19. The wider study: The samples span acute and convalescent COVID-19 from the United States, Italy and Spain.

Authors' data handling: Nucleated cell counts were estimated from reference gene primer amplification. Clones were sequenced by immunoSEQ multiplex PCR, and TCRdb holds only the in-frame ones, with some missing. The DNA gave D and trimming, while V, J and clone size come from that table. The table lists 50,000 to 60,000 clones, about 88% of them singletons. Per germline, CDR1 MGHDK and CDR2 SYGVNS. Unmatched junction bases numbered 7, after V lost 9 bases and J lost 1 base. The CDR3 is 16 residues long. The sample holds a few counts of this clone. The sample comprised peripheral blood. This clonotype was sampled from a man between 60 and 70 years old with active COVID-19. The chain recombines TRBV25-1 with TRBJ2-5, with 14 bases matching TRBD2. CDR3 DNA sequence: TGTGCCAGAAGACTAGCGGGAGGGCCTTCCCAAGAGACCCAGTACTTC. This encodes CARRLAGGPSQETQYF.